This is a list of T cell receptor beta chains from one sample in a study of glioma-infiltrating T cells after dendritic cell vaccination. Sequencing was performed with immunoSEQ multiplex PCR; in TCRdb, only in-frame clones are kept and a portion is missing. The sample shows 50,000 to 70,000 clones, around 85% of them seen only once. The sample here was blood, taken after dendritic cell vaccination. Source of these receptors: a human donor with glioblastoma. Both conserved end residues are part of each CDR3. The D gene is left open where the match is weak. The listing skips clone size in some rows; elsewhere it reads once, few, many or a size class.

J gene,clone size,V gene,D gene,CDR3 DNA,CDR3 protein
TRBJ2-7,NA,TRBV4-3,TRBD1,TGCGCCAGCAGCCAACCAACCCGGGACAGTCCTACCCCTCACGAGCAGTACTTC,CASSQPTRDSPTPHEQYF
TRBJ2-3,NA,TRBV15,NA,TGTGCCACCAGCAGAGATCGGAGGCGACTTAGCACAGATACGCAGTATTTT,CATSRDRRRLSTDTQYF
TRBJ2-7,NA,TRBV7-8,TRBD1,TGTGCCAGCAGCAGGGACAGGGGGACCTACGAGCAGTACTTC,CASSRDRGTYEQYF
TRBJ2-1,NA,TRBV9,NA,TGTGCCAGCGCCGGGACATCTTTGTTCTTC,CASAGTSLFF
TRBJ1-1,NA,TRBV7-2,NA,TGTGCCAGCAGATTGGACAGGAACACTGAAGCTTTCTTT,CASRLDRNTEAFF
TRBJ1-1,once,TRBV12-5,NA,TGTGCTAGTGGTCCCCTCGGCATGGGGGCGAACGCTTTCTTT,CASGPLGMGANAFF
TRBJ1-1,NA,TRBV4-1,TRBD1,TGCGCCAGCAGCACACGGGACAGGGGGCCATTGAACACTGAAGCTTTCTTT,CASSTRDRGPLNTEAFF
TRBJ1-1,NA,TRBV19,TRBD1,TGTGCCAGTAGTATCTACAGGGGTTGGGCTTTCTTT,CASSIYRGWAFF
TRBJ1-1,NA,TRBV6-1,TRBD1,TGTGCCAGCAGTGAAGCCGGACAGGGGATCGACACTGAAGCTTTCTTT,CASSEAGQGIDTEAFF
TRBJ2-5,NA,TRBV2,TRBD2,TGTGCCAGCACGACTAGCGGGGGGGAAGAGACCCAGTACTTC,CASTTSGGEETQYF
TRBJ1-4,NA,TRBV19,TRBD1,TGTGCCAGTAGTATAGATAGGTACAGGGGCGGTAATGAAAAACTGTTTTTT,CASSIDRYRGGNEKLFF
TRBJ2-7,NA,TRBV4-1,NA,TGCGCCAGCAGCCAAGCCCCCTTGAGGGTACACGAGCAGTACTTC,CASSQAPLRVHEQYF
TRBJ1-2,NA,TRBV11-3,TRBD1,TGTGCCAGCAGCCAAAACAGGGGGAACTATGGCTACACCTTC,CASSQNRGNYGYTF
TRBJ1-6,few,TRBV10-1,NA,TGCGCCAGCTCCCTTCAGGGGCCCTATAATTCACCCCTCCACTTT,CASSLQGPYNSPLHF
TRBJ1-2,NA,TRBV4-2,NA,TGTGCCAGCAGCCAAGATCTTAGTACGAATTATGGCTACACCTTC,CASSQDLSTNYGYTF
TRBJ1-1,few,TRBV7-9,NA,TGTGCCATCGGGGGGGGGACTGAAGCTTTCTTT,CAIGGGTEAFF